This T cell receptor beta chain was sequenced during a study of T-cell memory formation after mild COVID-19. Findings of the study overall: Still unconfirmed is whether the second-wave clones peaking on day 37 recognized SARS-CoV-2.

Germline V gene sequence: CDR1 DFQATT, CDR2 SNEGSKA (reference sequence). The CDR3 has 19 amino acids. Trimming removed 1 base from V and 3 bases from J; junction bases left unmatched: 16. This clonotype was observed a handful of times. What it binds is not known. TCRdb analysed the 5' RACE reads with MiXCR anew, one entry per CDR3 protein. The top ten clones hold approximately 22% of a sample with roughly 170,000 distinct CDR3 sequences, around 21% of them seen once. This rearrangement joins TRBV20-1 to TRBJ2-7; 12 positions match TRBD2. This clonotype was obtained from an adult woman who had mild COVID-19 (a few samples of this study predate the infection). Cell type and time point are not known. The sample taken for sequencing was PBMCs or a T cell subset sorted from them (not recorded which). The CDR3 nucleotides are TGCAGTGCTAGAGTCCCCGAGGGGGCTAGCGGGAGGGCCAGCTACGAGCAGTACTTC. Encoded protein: CSARVPEGASGRASYEQYF.